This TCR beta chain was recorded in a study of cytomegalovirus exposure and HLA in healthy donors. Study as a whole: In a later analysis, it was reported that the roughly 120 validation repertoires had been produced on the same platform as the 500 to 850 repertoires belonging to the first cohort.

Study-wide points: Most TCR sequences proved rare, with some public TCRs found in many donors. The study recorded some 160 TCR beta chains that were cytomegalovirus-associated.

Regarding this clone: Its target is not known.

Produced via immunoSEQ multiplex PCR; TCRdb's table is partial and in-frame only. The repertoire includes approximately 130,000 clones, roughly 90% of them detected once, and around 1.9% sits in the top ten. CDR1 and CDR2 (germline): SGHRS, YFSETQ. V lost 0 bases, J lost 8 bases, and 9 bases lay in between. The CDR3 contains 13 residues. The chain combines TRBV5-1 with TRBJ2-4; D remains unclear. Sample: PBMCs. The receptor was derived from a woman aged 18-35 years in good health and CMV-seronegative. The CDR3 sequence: CASSLGQADIQYF. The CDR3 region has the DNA TGCGCCAGCAGCTTGGGCCAGGCTGACATTCAGTACTTC.